This is a list of T cell receptor beta chains from one sample in a study of blood T cell repertoires in COVID-19. TCRdb's table, derived via immunoSEQ multiplex PCR, lists solely in-frame clones and lacks some. Altogether fewer than 150,000 clones are present, about 80% being singletons, with the ten largest covering roughly 17%. Sequences were obtained from peripheral blood. Receptors originate from a woman aged 50 to 60 with acute or convalescent COVID-19. Each CDR3 is given with its conserved first and last residue. Each record gives: clone size, D gene, V gene, J gene, CDR3 DNA, CDR3 protein. D genes are given only for firm matches. Clone size, where shown, is once, few, many, or a class for clones that have expanded.

NA	NA	TRBV6-5	TRBJ1-4	TGTGCCAGCAGGGTCAGGGTGAATGCTAATGAAAAACTGTTTTTT	CASRVRVNANEKLFF
NA	TRBD2	TRBV10-1	TRBJ2-1	TGCGCCAGCAGTGAGTTTCCGAGCGGGGACAATGAGCAGTTCTTC	CASSEFPSGDNEQFF
NA	TRBD2	TRBV27	TRBJ2-3	TGTGCCAGCAGTACTAGCGGGGGGGGCACAGATACGCAGTATTTT	CASSTSGGGTDTQYF
NA	NA	TRBV30	TRBJ1-3	TGTGCCTGGAGTGTACGTCGGGGTACGGGTAACACCATATATTTT	CAWSVRRGTGNTIYF
NA	NA	TRBV19	TRBJ1-6	TGTGCCAGTAGTAACCAGCGCCAATCACCCCTCCACTTT	CASSNQRQSPLHF
NA	NA	TRBV6-6	TRBJ1-5	TGTGCCATCTCGGGGGGCTCTCAGCCCCAGCATTTT	CAISGGSQPQHF
NA	TRBD1	TRBV6-5	TRBJ1-1	TGTGCCAGCAGAATGACAGGGGACACTGAAGCTTTCTTT	CASRMTGDTEAFF
NA	NA	TRBV27	TRBJ1-2	TGTGCCAGCACTCAACGCGTACAGCCTGCATTCTATGGCTACACCTTC	CASTQRVQPAFYGYTF
NA	TRBD1	TRBV19	TRBJ1-5	TGTGCCAGTAGTACCACAGGGGGTAATAGCAATCAGCCCCAGCATTTT	CASSTTGGNSNQPQHF
NA	NA	TRBV7-2	TRBJ1-5	TGTGCCAGCAGCTTTGGACACCGCGTTTGGGGCAATCAGCCCCAGCATTTT	CASSFGHRVWGNQPQHF
few	NA	TRBV5-1	TRBJ1-2	TGCGCCAGCAGCTTGGGTCAGGCGGGGCCGGGTGGCTACACCTTC	CASSLGQAGPGGYTF
few	NA	TRBV14	TRBJ1-4	TGTGCCAGCAGCCAAACAGGGAGGGTACGTGAAAAACTGTTTTTT	CASSQTGRVREKLFF
NA	TRBD1	TRBV27	TRBJ1-2	TGTGCCAGCAGCCCACAGGGGCTGGGTGGCTACACCTTC	CASSPQGLGGYTF
NA	NA	TRBV2	TRBJ1-6	TGTGCCAGCAGTGATAATGCGGAAAATTCACCCCTCCACTTT	CASSDNAENSPLHF
few	TRBD1	TRBV7-6	TRBJ2-7	TGTGCCAGCAGCTTAGGGGACAGGGTACCCTACGAGCAGTACTTC	CASSLGDRVPYEQYF
few	TRBD2	TRBV7-2	TRBJ2-2	TGTGCCAGCAGCACTAGCGGGGGGAACACCGGGGAGCTGTTTTTT	CASSTSGGNTGELFF
NA	NA	TRBV24-1	TRBJ2-5	TGTGCCACCAGCCGCGGAGGTGAAGAGACCCAGTACTTC	CATSRGGEETQYF
NA	TRBD1	TRBV7-2	TRBJ1-2	TGTGCCAGCAGCGCGGACAGGGGCTCGCTCTATGGCTACACCTTC	CASSADRGSLYGYTF
NA	TRBD1	TRBV5-6	TRBJ1-4	TGTGCCAGCAGCGATACAGGGGCAGTGCGGACTAATGAAAAACTGTTTTTT	CASSDTGAVRTNEKLFF
NA	TRBD1	TRBV4-1	TRBJ2-7	TGCGCCAGCAGCCAAGGTGGACAGGGCTACGAGCAGTACTTC	CASSQGGQGYEQYF
NA	NA	TRBV27	TRBJ1-1	TGTGCCAGCAGTTTAAGGGACTGGGGGAACACTGAAGCTTTCTTT	CASSLRDWGNTEAFF
NA	NA	TRBV7-9	TRBJ2-2	TGTGCCAGCAGCTTAGGGCAGGGGGGATCCGGGGAGCTGTTTTTT	CASSLGQGGSGELFF
few	TRBD1	TRBV9	TRBJ1-3	TGTGCCAGCAGCGTAGGGGTCACAGGGGGCTCTGGAAACACCATATATTTT	CASSVGVTGGSGNTIYF
once	NA	TRBV6-1	TRBJ1-2	TGTGCCAGCAGTGAAGCTGCCACAGGGTCCTATGGCTACACCTTC	CASSEAATGSYGYTF
NA	NA	TRBV6-5	TRBJ1-3	TGTGCCAGCAGTTACTTTTCCGGGACTGGAAACACCATATATTTT	CASSYFSGTGNTIYF
NA	TRBD1	TRBV12-5	TRBJ2-2	TGTGCTAGTGGTCCCGGGACAGCCACCGGGGAGCTGTTTTTT	CASGPGTATGELFF
NA	TRBD1	TRBV6-5	TRBJ2-4	TGTGCCAGCAGCACAGGGGGCACCAAAAACATTCAGTACTTC	CASSTGGTKNIQYF
few	TRBD1	TRBV7-2	TRBJ1-4	TGTGCCAGCAGTCAACAGGGGGCTGGAGAAAAACTGTTTTTT	CASSQQGAGEKLFF
NA	TRBD1	TRBV5-6	TRBJ1-3	TGTGCCAGCAGCTTTCCGACAGGGTCTGGAAACACCATATATTTT	CASSFPTGSGNTIYF
NA	TRBD1	TRBV18	TRBJ1-5	TGTGCCAGCTCACCAAATCTAGGCTCTCCGGGACAGGGAAATTTTCAGCCCCAGCATTTT	CASSPNLGSPGQGNFQPQHF
NA	TRBD1	TRBV7-9	TRBJ2-1	TGTGCCAGCAGCGAGACGGGACAGGGTTACAATGAGCAGTTCTTC	CASSETGQGYNEQFF
few	NA	TRBV30	TRBJ2-7	TGTGCCTGGAGTGACCCAGCAGCGAGCTCCTACGAGCAGTACTTC	CAWSDPAASSYEQYF
NA	NA	TRBV5-1	TRBJ1-1	TGCGCCAGCAGGGAAACTGCAGGGTTGGGCACTGAAGCTTTCTTT	CASRETAGLGTEAFF
NA	TRBD1	TRBV5-5	TRBJ1-4	TGTGCCAGCAGCTTGGCAGGGGGCGAAAGCCGAAAACTGTTTTTT	CASSLAGGESRKLFF
NA	NA	TRBV4-1	TRBJ1-4	TGCGCCAGCAGCCAAGATCAGGTTGGGGGGTCTATGCAGTGGGGTGAAAAACTGTTTTTT	CASSQDQVGGSMQWGEKLFF
NA	NA	TRBV9	TRBJ2-7	TGTGCCAGCAGCGTAGGTGATAGCTTAGCCTACGAGCAGTACTTC	CASSVGDSLAYEQYF
NA	NA	TRBV9	TRBJ1-6	TGTGCCAGCAGCCCCCGACAGAACTCACCCCTCCACTTT	CASSPRQNSPLHF
NA	TRBD1	TRBV4-1	TRBJ1-5	TGCGCCAGCAGCCAAGAAAATCAACAGGGGATAATATATCAGCCCCAGCATTTT	CASSQENQQGIIYQPQHF
NA	NA	TRBV2	TRBJ1-1	TGTGCCAGCAGTGAGGGCAGTGAAGCTTTCTTT	CASSEGSEAFF
few	TRBD2	TRBV19	TRBJ2-7	TGTGCCAGTAGTATACTCCGGGGGGGATTGGTCGAGCAGTACTTC	CASSILRGGLVEQYF
NA	TRBD2	TRBV15	TRBJ2-2	TGTGCCACCAGCAGAGCCGGGGGGGCGAGCACCGGGGAGCTGTTTTTT	CATSRAGGASTGELFF
NA	NA	TRBV6-1	TRBJ1-4	TGTGCCAGCAGTGAAGCCTTTTACTCGGAAAAACTGTTTTTT	CASSEAFYSEKLFF
NA	NA	TRBV2	TRBJ2-5	TGTGCCAGCAGTGGGACTTTGCCTCAAGAGACCCAGTACTTC	CASSGTLPQETQYF
NA	TRBD2	TRBV6-6	TRBJ2-1	TGTGCCAGCAGTCCCCTAGGCGGGGGGCCCTACAATGAGCAGTTCTTC	CASSPLGGGPYNEQFF
NA	NA	TRBV3-1/TRBV3-2	TRBJ1-2	TGTGCCAGCAGCCAAGGTATCGGCAGGGTGGACTATGGCTACACCTTC	CASSQGIGRVDYGYTF
NA	TRBD1	TRBV4-2	TRBJ1-5	TGTGCCAGCAGCCAAGGGACAGGTGATCAGCCCCAGCATTTT	CASSQGTGDQPQHF
NA	TRBD1	TRBV6-5	TRBJ1-5	TGTGCCAGCAGCTCCGGGACAGGGGTAAATCAGCCCCAGCATTTT	CASSSGTGVNQPQHF
once	NA	TRBV4-1	TRBJ2-6	TGCGCCAGCAGCCAGCACGTTACAGGCTCTGGGGCCAACGTCCTGACTTTC	CASSQHVTGSGANVLTF
NA	NA	TRBV12-2	TRBJ2-2	TGTGCAAGTCGCTTAGTGGGGTCGACAGGGATCACCGGGGAGCTGTTTTTT	CASRLVGSTGITGELFF